What follows are 15 T cell receptor beta chains derived from one specimen sequenced in a study of T cells in Graves' hyperthyroidism and ophthalmopathy. The source material, RNA transcripts, was used to amplify TCR beta CDR3 regions. The TCR CDR3 was amplified in a first-round RT-PCR using the HTBI primer set. Each CDR3 protein is one row after TCRdb ran MiXCR on the multiplex PCR reads. Of approximately 350,000 distinct CDR3 sequences in the sample, nearly 15% were seen once. The sample consisted of blood. The source of these receptors is a woman aged 55-69 years with Graves' ophthalmopathy.

This clonotype appeared many times. The chain is built from TRBV7-9 and TRBJ2-7; D not certain. The germline V gene has CDR1 SEHNR and CDR2 FQNEAQ (reference sequence). Between the trimmed V and J ends, which lost 6 bases and 5 bases, there was a span of 5 bases. This CDR3 has 10 amino acids. The CDR3 sequence: CASSQHEQYF. As DNA, the CDR3 is TGTGCCAGCAGTCAGCACGAGCAGTACTTC.

This clonotype showed up many times. The chain uses TRBV5-1 and TRBJ1-1, with 8 positions matching TRBD1. Germline trimming cut 4 bases from V and 0 bases from J; bases unmatched to any gene: 5. The CDR3 consists of 15 residues. CDR1 and CDR2 from the germline V gene are SGHRS and YFSETQ. The CDR3 nucleotides read TGCGCCAGCAGCATGGACAGGGTAATGAACACTGAAGCTTTCTTT. Translated: CASSMDRVMNTEAFF.

In its sample, this clonotype was seen many times. The chain employs TRBV20-1 and TRBJ2-7; D perhaps matches TRBD1 (5 bases). From germline, CDR1 is DFQATT and CDR2 SNEGSKA (reference sequence). The V end lost 3 bases, the J end lost 2 bases, and 11 bases lay between the germline ends. CDR3 size: 13 residues. This chain's CDR3 is CSARGQGTYEQYF. The CDR3 DNA reads as TGCAGTGCTAGGGGGCAGGGTACCTACGAGCAGTACTTC.

The chain joins TRBV18 to TRBJ2-3, with 8 nucleotides matching TRBD2. The CDR3 covers 16 residues. J gave up 2 bases and V 6 bases, and 10 bases lay outside the gene matches. Germline V gives CDR1 KGHSH, CDR2 LQKENI. The CDR3, as DNA: TGTGCCAGCTCCAGGGGTAGCGGGGCCTCCACAGATACGCAGTATTTT. This gives the protein CASSRGSGASTDTQYF.

This rearrangement joins TRBV15 to TRBJ2-3; no clear D gene. Germline values: CDR1 LNHNV, CDR2 YYDKDF (reference sequence). V was trimmed by 3 bases and J by 0 bases, leaving 16 bases between them. This CDR3 region has 17 residues. As DNA, the CDR3 is TGTGCCACCAGCAGTTACTCGGACCCCGGCAGCACAGATACGCAGTATTTT. Translation: CATSSYSDPGSTDTQYF.

The sample holds many counts of this clonotype. This chain links TRBV3-1 with TRBJ1-2; D possibly corresponds to TRBD1 (6 bases). CDR3 size: 14 residues. Trimming left V 0 bases short and J 9 bases short, with 14 bases between. Germline values: CDR1 LGHDT, CDR2 YNNKEL (reference sequence). The CDR3 DNA reads TGTGCCAGCAGCCAAGATAGCGGGGGCCTAAGCTACACCTTC. It encodes CASSQDSGGLSYTF.

This clonotype showed up many times. This sequence joins TRBV29-1 and TRBJ2-3; 7 positions match TRBD2. Germline V gives CDR1 SQVTM, CDR2 ANQGSEA. V lost 5 bases, J lost 2 bases, and 4 bases stayed unmatched. The CDR3 spans 13 residues. CDR3 coding DNA: TGCAGCGTTCGCGGGAGAAACACAGATACGCAGTATTTT. Its protein product is CSVRGRNTDTQYF.

At least ten counts were recorded for this clonotype. The V call is TRBV11-2, the J call TRBJ2-1; perhaps TRBD2 as D (5 bases). Deletions cut 9 bases from V and 0 bases from J, with 12 bases between. This CDR3 comprises 14 residues. Germline V gene data show CDR1 as SGHAT and CDR2 as FQNNGV. DNA of the CDR3: TGTGCCAGTTCTTATGGGAGCTCCTACAATGAGCAGTTCTTC. Protein sequence: CASSYGSSYNEQFF.

The table lists this clonotype with many counts. The J gene is TRBJ2-7, the V gene TRBV4-1, with D unresolved. CDR1 is MGHRA and CDR2 is YSYEKL in the germline V gene. The CDR3 extends over 14 amino acids. The V and J ends lost 1 base and 0 bases respectively, with 7 bases between them. The DNA of the CDR3 is TGCGCCAGCAGCCAAGGGAGCGCCTCCTACGAGCAGTACTTC. It is translated as CASSQGSASYEQYF.

This clonotype has ten or more counts. CDR3: CASSEAPSWGVTGEDYGYTF. DNA for the CDR3: TGTGCCAGCAGTGAAGCGCCATCCTGGGGGGTAACAGGGGAAGACTATGGCTACACCTTC. The rearrangement uses TRBV6-1 and TRBJ1-2; 7 bases align to TRBD1. The CDR3 runs 20 residues. V lost 0 bases and J lost 3; bases outside the gene matches: 19. Germline V gene sequence: CDR1 MNHNS, CDR2 SASEGT.

This clonotype was counted at least ten times. The V call is TRBV4-1, the J call TRBJ2-7; D unclear. The V gene lost 0 bases and the J gene lost 3 bases, with 6 bases spanning the gap. Germline V gives CDR1 MGHRA, CDR2 YSYEKL. The CDR3 spans 13 residues. The DNA for the CDR3 is TGCGCCAGCAGCCAAGAATCGCTCTACGAGCAGTACTTC. This gives the protein CASSQESLYEQYF.

The rearrangement links TRBV2 to TRBJ1-5; 10 nucleotides align to TRBD1. The CDR3 spans 18 residues. Germline CDR1 SNHLY, CDR2 FYNNEI. The ends lost 6 bases at V and 0 bases at J; junction bases unmatched: 11. CDR3 in DNA: TGTGCCAGCAGCGACGAGGGGACAGGGGACTTTAGCAATCAGCCCCAGCATTTT. Its translation is CASSDEGTGDFSNQPQHF.

The chain recombines TRBV10-3 with TRBJ2-1; TRBD2 aligns across 7 bases. J gave up 9 bases and V 2 bases, and 7 bases lay outside the gene matches. The CDR3 covers 14 residues. CDR1 is ENHRY and CDR2 is SYGVKD in the germline V gene. The CDR3, as DNA: TGTGCCATCAGTGAGGGACTAGGGTCGGGTGAGCAGTTCTTC. It codes for CAISEGLGSGEQFF.

This clonotype was observed at least ten times. The J gene is TRBJ2-2, the V gene TRBV3-1; the D call may be TRBD1 or TRBD2 (6 bases each). Germline CDR1 is LGHDT and CDR2 is YNNKEL (reference sequence). This CDR3 has 16 residues. V was pared by 4 bases and J by 0 bases, with 12 bases between. The CDR3 DNA reads TGTGCCAGCAGCCCCCGGGGGCCAACGAACACCGGGGAGCTGTTTTTT. It specifies CASSPRGPTNTGELFF.

This clonotype has a count of ten or more. This chain links TRBV12-3 or TRBV12-4 with TRBJ2-7; tentative D call: TRBD1 (5 bases). Trimming stripped 4 bases from V and 5 bases from J, with 9 bases between. This CDR3 spans 12 amino acids. The DNA for the CDR3 is TGTGCCAGCAGTTCAGGGCTCCACGAGCAGTACTTC. Translating it yields CASSSGLHEQYF.